Described below is a single T cell receptor (beta chain) sequence and its context. Per the original methods: The assay estimated nucleated cells by amplifying reference gene primers. Only in-frame clones appear in the TCRdb table, and some are missing; sequencing was by immunoSEQ multiplex PCR. The V and J calls and clone size are taken from that table; D and trimming were inferred from the DNA. The table has a few hundred thousand clones, around 89% seen once. The sample comes from a study of blood T cell repertoires in COVID-19. V lost 2 bases and J lost 1; bases outside the gene matches: 10. The CDR3 totals 19 residues. Germline lookup yields CDR1 SGHNT and CDR2 YENEEA. Each participant's cohort was designated according to participant-reported clinical history.

V usage is TRBV11-3 and J usage is TRBJ2-2, with 10 bases that match TRBD1. The sequenced sample was PBMCs or T cells enriched from blood (not recorded which). The sequence was obtained from a man in his forties or fifties who had recovered from COVID-19. CDR3 DNA: TGTGCCAGCAGCTTAACATCAGGGACAGGGGAAGAGAACACCGGGGAGCTGTTTTTT. Its protein is CASSLTSGTGEENTGELFF. Variable domain in full (rest from reference TRBV11-3 and TRBJ2-2): EAGVVQSPRYKIIEKKQPVAFWCNPISGHNTLYWYLQNLGQGPELLIRYENEEAVDDSQLPKDRFSAERLKGVDSTLKIQPAELGDSAVYLCASSLTSGTGEENTGELFFGEGSRLTVL.